A selection of T cell receptor beta chains follows, all from one sample in a study of blood T cells in healthy people across ages. Each CDR3 protein is one row after TCRdb ran MiXCR on the 5' RACE reads. The table has around 1,000,000 distinct CDR3 sequences, roughly 24% seen once; the top ten hold about 0.69%. The data also belong to a second study, concerning T cells of mothers and their children.

The source material was blood. These receptors were taken from a girl aged 2 to 9 in good health. The CDR3 runs from the conserved cysteine through the conserved F or W. Fields, in order: CDR3 length, J gene, clone size, V gene, D gene, CDR3 protein, CDR3 DNA. The D gene is left open where the match is weak. For some rows the clone size is stated as once, few or many, or as a class when expanded; others skip it.

>13|TRBJ2-5|.|TRBV29-1|.
CSVERGFAETQYF
TGCAGCGTTGAGAGGGGGTTTGCAGAGACCCAGTACTTC
>16|TRBJ2-3|.|TRBV7-6|.
CASSQDRDFSTDTQYF
TGTGCCAGCAGCCAGGACAGAGACTTTAGCACGGATACGCAGTATTTT
>14|TRBJ2-7|few|TRBV29-1|TRBD2
CSVRGLAGGNEQYF
TGCAGCGTCAGGGGGCTAGCGGGAGGGAACGAGCAGTACTTC
>20|TRBJ2-2|many|TRBV7-9|TRBD1
CASSLLFGLPGQGNTGELFF
TGTGCCAGCAGCTTACTTTTTGGTCTACCGGGACAGGGGAACACCGGGGAGCTGTTTTTT
>22|TRBJ2-2|.|TRBV11-2|TRBD2
CASSLQRLAGGVKTPLGGELFF
TGTGCCAGCAGCTTACAACGGCTAGCGGGGGGCGTTAAGACGCCCTTGGGCGGGGAGCTGTTTTTT
>16|TRBJ2-1|.|TRBV7-9|TRBD1
CASSPRDSYSYNEQFF
TGTGCCAGCAGCCCCCGGGACAGCTATTCCTACAATGAGCAGTTCTTC
>19|TRBJ2-1|.|TRBV7-3|.
CASSLSFLGEGRPYNEQLF
TGTGCCAGCAGCTTATCATTTCTGGGCGAGGGACGTCCCTACAATGAGCAGCTCTTC
>14|TRBJ1-1|.|TRBV6-5|.
CASSYGQANTEAFF
TGTGCCAGCAGTTACGGGCAGGCGAACACTGAAGCTTTCTTT
>16|TRBJ1-1|.|TRBV4-3|TRBD1
CASSQDRGTGGTEAFF
TGCGCCAGCAGCCAAGATCGGGGGACAGGGGGCACTGAAGCTTTCTTT
>13|TRBJ2-3|.|TRBV7-3|.
CASSRVGTDTKYF
TGTGCCAGCTCTCGGGTGGGCACAGATACGAAGTATTTT
>15|TRBJ2-5|.|TRBV28|TRBD1
CASSLVTGYQETQYF
TGTGCCAGCAGTTTGGTGACAGGGTACCAAGAGACCCAGTACTTC
>15|TRBJ2-7|once|TRBV11-2|.
CASSRRTGHHYEQYF
TGTGCCAGCAGTCGCCGAACGGGACACCACTACGAGCAGTACTTC
>15|TRBJ2-7|.|TRBV12-3/TRBV12-4|.
CASSNTGLGSYEQYF
TGTGCCAGCAGTAACACAGGGTTAGGCTCCTACGAGCAGTACTTC
>13|TRBJ2-5|.|TRBV10-3|.
CAISDPEPGTQYF
TGTGCCATCAGTGACCCCGAGCCCGGGACCCAGTACTTC
>16|TRBJ2-5|once|TRBV7-7|.
CASSIHLQGTEETQYF
TGTGCTAGCAGCATTCACCTGCAGGGGACCGAAGAGACCCAGTACTTC
>16|TRBJ1-5|.|TRBV24-1|.
CATSDLGRYSNQPQHF
TGTGCCACCAGTGATTTAGGCCGCTATAGCAATCAGCCCCAGCATTTT
>14|TRBJ2-5|.|TRBV29-1|TRBD2
CSSTRGEFSETQYF
TGCAGCTCGACCCGGGGGGAGTTCTCCGAGACCCAGTACTTC
>16|TRBJ2-1|few|TRBV7-2|TRBD1
CASSLLLRGQGNEQFF
TGTGCCAGCAGCCTTCTTTTAAGGGGGCAAGGGAATGAGCAGTTCTTC
>16|TRBJ2-7|few|TRBV3-1|.
CASSQGGAGVFYEQYF
TGTGCCAGCAGCCAAGGGGGCGCAGGCGTCTTCTACGAGCAGTACTTC
>12|TRBJ1-1|few|TRBV20-1|.
CSASSVNTEAFF
TGCAGTGCTAGTTCCGTAAACACTGAAGCTTTCTTT
>18|TRBJ2-2|.|TRBV9|TRBD2
CASSPPRLVSGTPGELFF
TGTGCCAGCAGCCCTCCTCGCCTTGTTAGCGGGACCCCCGGGGAGCTGTTTTTT
>13|TRBJ2-1|.|TRBV20-1|.
CSARGAKYNGQFF
TGCAGTGCCAGAGGGGCGAAATACAATGGGCAGTTCTTC